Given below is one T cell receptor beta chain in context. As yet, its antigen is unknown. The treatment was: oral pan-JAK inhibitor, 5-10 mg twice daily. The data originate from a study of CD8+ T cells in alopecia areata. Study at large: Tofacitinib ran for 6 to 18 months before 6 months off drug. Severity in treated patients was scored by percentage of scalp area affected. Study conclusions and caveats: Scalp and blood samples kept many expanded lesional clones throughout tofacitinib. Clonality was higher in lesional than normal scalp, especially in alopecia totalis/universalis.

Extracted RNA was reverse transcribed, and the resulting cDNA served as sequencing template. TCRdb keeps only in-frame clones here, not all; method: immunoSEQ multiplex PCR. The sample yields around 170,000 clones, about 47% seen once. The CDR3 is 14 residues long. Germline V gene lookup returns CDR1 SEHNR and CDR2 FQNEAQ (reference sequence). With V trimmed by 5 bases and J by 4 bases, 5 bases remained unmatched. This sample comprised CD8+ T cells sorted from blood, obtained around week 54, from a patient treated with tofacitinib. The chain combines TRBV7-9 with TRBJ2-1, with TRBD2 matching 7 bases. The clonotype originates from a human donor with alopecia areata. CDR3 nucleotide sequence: TGTGCCAGCAGCAAAGCGGGGTCTTACAATGAGCAGTTCTTC. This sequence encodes CASSKAGSYNEQFF.